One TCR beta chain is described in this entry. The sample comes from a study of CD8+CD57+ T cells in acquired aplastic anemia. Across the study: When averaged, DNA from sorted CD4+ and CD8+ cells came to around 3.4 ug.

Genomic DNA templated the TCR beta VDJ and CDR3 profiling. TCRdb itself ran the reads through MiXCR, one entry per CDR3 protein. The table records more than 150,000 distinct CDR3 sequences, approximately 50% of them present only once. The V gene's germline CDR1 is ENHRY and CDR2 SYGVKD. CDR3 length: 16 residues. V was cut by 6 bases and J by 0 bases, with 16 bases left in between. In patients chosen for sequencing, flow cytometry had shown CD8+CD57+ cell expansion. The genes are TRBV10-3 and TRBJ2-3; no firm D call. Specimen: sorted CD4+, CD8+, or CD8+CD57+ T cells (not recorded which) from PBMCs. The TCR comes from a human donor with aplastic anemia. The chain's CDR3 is CAIRARANVSTDTQYF. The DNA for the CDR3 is TGTGCCATCAGGGCTAGAGCTAACGTTAGCACAGATACGCAGTATTTT.